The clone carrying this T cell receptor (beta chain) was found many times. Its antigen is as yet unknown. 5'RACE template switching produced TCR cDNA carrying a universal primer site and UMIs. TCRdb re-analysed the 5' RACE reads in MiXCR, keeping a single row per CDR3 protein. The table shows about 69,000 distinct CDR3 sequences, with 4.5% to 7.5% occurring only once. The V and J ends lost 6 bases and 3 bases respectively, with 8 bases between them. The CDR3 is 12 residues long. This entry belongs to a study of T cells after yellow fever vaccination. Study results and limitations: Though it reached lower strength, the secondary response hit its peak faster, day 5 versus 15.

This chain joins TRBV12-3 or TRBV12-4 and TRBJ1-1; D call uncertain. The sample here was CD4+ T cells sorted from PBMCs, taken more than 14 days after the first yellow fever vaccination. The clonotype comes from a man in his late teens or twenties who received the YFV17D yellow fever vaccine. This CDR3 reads CASRQTYTEAFF. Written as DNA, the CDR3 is TGTGCCAGCAGACAGACCTACACTGAAGCTTTCTTT.